These 21 T cell receptor beta chains originate from one sample sequenced in a study of cytomegalovirus exposure and HLA in healthy donors. Primers for the PCR totalled 60 Vbeta and 13 Jbeta. Using immunoSEQ multiplex PCR, the repertoire was profiled, and TCRdb retains in-frame clones only, with some absent. The sample carries 120,000 to 150,000 clones, 64% recorded once. Sequenced input: PBMCs. These receptors all stem from a woman aged 25 to 45 in good health and CMV-seropositive.

The V call is TRBV4-1, the J call TRBJ2-5; D gene ambiguous. The CDR3 has 13 amino acids. Germline lookup yields CDR1 MGHRA and CDR2 YSYEKL. Trimming shortened V by 2 bases and J by 5 bases, and 9 bases separated the two germline ends. The DNA for the CDR3 is TGCGCCAGCAGCCAAAAAAGAGTGGAGACCCAGTACTTC. The encoded protein is CASSQKRVETQYF.

In this sample, this clone turned up a few times. The rearrangement links TRBV7-8 to TRBJ2-7; D is possibly TRBD2 (6 bases). Looked up from germline, CDR1 is SGHVS and CDR2 is FQNEAQ. The CDR3 is 18 residues long. The germline V and J ends were trimmed by 4 bases and 6 bases, with 28 bases remaining between them. The CDR3 reads CASSSGIGSGLSRLEQYF. As DNA, the CDR3 is TGTGCCAGCAGCTCTGGGATCGGTAGCGGACTTTCCCGCCTCGAGCAGTACTTC. Together with reference TRBV7-8 and TRBJ2-7, the CDR3 gives the full variable domain: GAGVSQSPRYKVAKRGQDVALRCDPISGHVSLFWYQQALGQGPEFLTYFQNEAQLDKSGLPSDRFFAERPEGSVSTLKIQRTQQEDSAVYLCASSSGIGSGLSRLEQYFGPGTRLTVT.

This clone was seen only once. V and J are TRBV10-2 and TRBJ1-5; no definite D call. Germline CDR1 reads WSHSY; CDR2 reads SAAADI. V was trimmed by 0 bases and J by 7 bases, leaving 16 bases between them. The CDR3 consists of 16 residues. For the CDR3, the DNA is TGCGCCAGCAGTGAGTCGCGATCGATCGTGCGCCAGCCCCAGCATTTT. It translates to CASSESRSIVRQPQHF.

The chain recombines TRBV6-6 with TRBJ1-1, with D perhaps matching TRBD1 (6 bases). Trimming stripped 0 bases from V and 7 bases from J, with 6 bases between. CDR3 length: 12 residues. From germline, CDR1 is MNHNY and CDR2 SVGAGI (reference sequence). The CDR3 reads CASSYSQGEAFF. In DNA, the CDR3 is TGTGCCAGCAGTTACTCACAGGGTGAAGCTTTCTTT.

This CDR3 reads CASSIRDRGYSNQPQHF. CDR3 in DNA: TGTGCCAGTAGTATTAGGGACAGGGGCTATAGCAATCAGCCCCAGCATTTT. The chain recombines TRBV19 with TRBJ1-5; TRBD1 matches 10 bases. This CDR3 contains 17 residues. The ends lost 3 bases at V and 0 bases at J; junction bases unmatched: 5. The germline gives CDR1 LNHDA, CDR2 SQIVND (reference sequence).

A few counts support this clone. This rearrangement joins TRBV6-4 to TRBJ2-1; 9 nucleotides match TRBD2. The CDR3 length is 13 residues. Germline V gives CDR1 MRHNA, CDR2 SNTAGT. Trimming removed 10 bases from V and 9 bases from J; junction bases left unmatched: 10. DNA for the CDR3: TGTGCCACGAGCGGGGGGTACGAGAGTGAGCAGTTCTTC. Protein product: CATSGGYESEQFF.

V gene TRBV2 combines with J gene TRBJ2-3; TRBD2 aligns across 10 bases. The junction had 13 bases not matched to a gene; V was cut back by 10 bases and J by 0 bases. The germline CDR1 and CDR2 sequences are SNHLY and FYNNEI. This CDR3 contains 17 residues. Written as DNA, the CDR3 is TGTGCCAACGGGAGGCTAGCGGGAGCGCAGAGCACAGATACGCAGTATTTT. The encoded protein is CANGRLAGAQSTDTQYF.

The rearrangement uses TRBV5-4 and TRBJ1-1; D is ambiguous. The length of the CDR3 is 14 residues. The V end lost 3 bases, the J end lost 7 bases, and 16 bases lay between the germline ends. Looked up from germline, CDR1 is SGHNT and CDR2 is YYREEE (reference sequence). CDR3 residues: CASSSNLLLFEAFF. The CDR3 region has the DNA TGTGCCAGCAGCTCTAATCTCCTGTTGTTTGAAGCTTTCTTT.

The rearrangement joins TRBV18 to TRBJ2-2, with 7 nucleotides matching TRBD1. This CDR3 contains 14 residues. CDR1 and CDR2 from the germline V gene are KGHSH and LQKENI. V lost 8 bases, J lost 3 bases, and 6 bases stayed unmatched. The CDR3 DNA reads TGTGCCAGCAAACAGGGACAGCACACCGGGGAGCTGTTTTTT. Its protein product is CASKQGQHTGELFF.

J is TRBJ2-7 and V is TRBV29-1, with D unclear. CDR3 length: 12 amino acids. Trimming removed 4 bases at V and 2 bases at J, with 9 bases between. The V gene's germline CDR1 is SQVTM and CDR2 ANQGSEA. CDR3 DNA sequence: TGCAGCGTTGGTATCACTGCCTACGAGCAGTACTTC. This encodes CSVGITAYEQYF.

This chain connects TRBV13 to TRBJ1-2; TRBD1 is a possible D gene (6 bases). The CDR3 covers 15 residues. Germline CDR1 and CDR2: PRHDT and FYEKMQ (reference sequence). The V end was cut by 2 bases, the J end by 2 bases, with 12 bases between. This CDR3 reads CASSLRGGENYGYTF. The CDR3 DNA follows: TGTGCCAGCAGCTTAAGGGGGGGTGAAAACTATGGCTACACCTTC.

The count of this clone is one. The J gene is TRBJ2-5, the V gene TRBV4-1, with 7 bases that match TRBD2. Looked up from germline, CDR1 is MGHRA and CDR2 is YSYEKL. J gave up 4 bases and V 0 bases, and 11 bases lay outside the gene matches. The CDR3 contains 17 residues. CDR3 nucleotides: TGCGCCAGCAGCCAAGATCCCGGGGGAGGGAAGGCAGAGACCCAGTACTTC. Residues: CASSQDPGGGKAETQYF.

CDR3 region: CASSKGGIAGGHYNEQFF. For the CDR3, the DNA is TGTGCCAGCAGCAAAGGGGGAATAGCGGGAGGACACTACAATGAGCAGTTCTTC. The chain has TRBV7-9 and TRBJ2-1, with 10 bases lining up with TRBD2. After removal of 5 bases from V and 3 bases from J, the junction contained 13 bases not matched to a gene. CDR3 length: 18 residues. Germline-derived CDR1 and CDR2 are SEHNR and FQNEAQ (reference sequence).

The chain combines TRBV6-5 with TRBJ2-7, with 7 bases lining up with TRBD2. The germline gives CDR1 MNHEY, CDR2 SVGAGI. Trimming removed 5 bases from V and 3 bases from J; junction bases left unmatched: 10. The CDR3 contains 15 residues. The CDR3 nucleotides read TGTGCCAGCAGTCCCTCCCCTGCGGGAGTCTACGAGCAGTACTTC. This translates into CASSPSPAGVYEQYF.

This clone was seen ten or more times. The J gene is TRBJ1-1, the V gene TRBV5-5; 7 bases align to TRBD1. Unmatched junction bases numbered 3, after V lost 3 bases and J lost 4 bases. CDR3 length equals 13 residues. Germline CDR1 reads SGHKS; CDR2 reads YYEKEE (reference sequence). CDR3 residues: CASSSTGATEAFF. DNA of the CDR3: TGTGCCAGCAGCTCTACAGGGGCCACTGAAGCTTTCTTT. The full variable domain, in which reference TRBV5-5 and TRBJ1-1 provide the parts outside the CDR3, is DAGVTQSPTHLIKTRGQQVTLRCSPISGHKSVSWYQQVLGQGPQFIFQYYEKEERGRGNFPDRFSARQFPNYSSELNVNALLLGDSALYLCASSSTGATEAFFGQGTRLTVV.

V usage is TRBV6-1 and J usage is TRBJ1-5; D might be TRBD1 (5 bases). The CDR3 consists of 15 residues. Between the trimmed V and J ends, which lost 1 base and 2 bases, there was a span of 9 bases. CDR1 is MNHNS and CDR2 is SASEGT in the germline V gene. The CDR3 loop is CASSEVPRGNQPQHF. CDR3 coding DNA: TGTGCCAGCAGTGAAGTCCCCAGGGGCAATCAGCCCCAGCATTTT.

V gene TRBV5-1 combines with J gene TRBJ2-3, with TRBD2 matching 10 bases. Germline CDR1 SGHRS, CDR2 YFSETQ. V lost 0 bases and J lost 0; bases outside the gene matches: 4. The CDR3 totals 17 residues. The CDR3 coding sequence is TGCGCCAGCAGCTTGGGGACTAGCGGATCTAGCACAGATACGCAGTATTTT. Encoded protein: CASSLGTSGSSTDTQYF.

In its sample, this clone was seen a few times. The V and J genes are TRBV18 and TRBJ1-2; 10 positions agree with TRBD1. Looked up from germline, CDR1 is KGHSH and CDR2 is LQKENI. This CDR3 is built from 16 residues. Trimming at V came to 0 bases and at J to 7 bases, leaving 8 bases not matched to a gene. The CDR3 loop reads CASSPPWDRGRFGYTF. The CDR3 DNA follows: TGTGCCAGCTCACCACCGTGGGACAGGGGAAGGTTTGGCTACACCTTC. Complete variable domain (other parts from reference TRBV18 and TRBJ1-2): NAGVMQNPRHLVRRRGQEARLRCSPMKGHSHVYWYRQLPEEGLKFMVYLQKENIIDESGMPKERFSAEFPKEGPSILRIQQVVRGDSAAYFCASSPPWDRGRFGYTFGSGTRLTVV.

This clone came up a few times. The chain uses TRBV9 and TRBJ2-3; D is possibly TRBD1 (6 bases). Germline V CDR1 and CDR2: SGDLS, YYNGEE. With 2 bases removed from V and 0 bases from J, the gap between germline ends came to 13 bases. This CDR3 has 16 amino acids. The CDR3: CASSVGRTDSTDTQYF. For the CDR3, the DNA is TGTGCCAGCAGCGTGGGCCGGACAGATAGCACAGATACGCAGTATTTT. The variable domain in full, with the rest retrieved from reference TRBV9 and TRBJ2-3, is DSGVTQTPKHLITATGQRVTLRCSPRSGDLSVYWYQQSLDQGLQFLIQYYNGEERAKGNILERFSAQQFPDLHSELNLSSLELGDSALYFCASSVGRTDSTDTQYFGPGTRLTVL.

This sequence joins TRBV18 and TRBJ1-4, with 10 bases that match TRBD1. Germline V lookup: CDR1 KGHSH, CDR2 LQKENI. V shed 5 bases, J shed 8 bases, and the junction held 11 bases outside the gene matches. The CDR3 is made up of 16 amino acids. In nucleotides, the CDR3 is TGTGCCAGCTCAGCCACTCGACAGGGGGCAGGGGAAAAACTGTTTTTT. Amino acid sequence: CASSATRQGAGEKLFF.

This clone was seen a single time. The chain is built from TRBV5-6 and TRBJ2-3; unclear D gene. The germline CDR1 and CDR2 sequences are SGHDT and YYEEEE. The V end was cut by 0 bases, the J end by 0 bases, with 5 bases between. The CDR3 sequence is 14 residues long. The CDR3: CASSLDRSTDTQYF. The CDR3 nucleotides read TGTGCCAGCAGCTTGGACAGAAGCACAGATACGCAGTATTTT.